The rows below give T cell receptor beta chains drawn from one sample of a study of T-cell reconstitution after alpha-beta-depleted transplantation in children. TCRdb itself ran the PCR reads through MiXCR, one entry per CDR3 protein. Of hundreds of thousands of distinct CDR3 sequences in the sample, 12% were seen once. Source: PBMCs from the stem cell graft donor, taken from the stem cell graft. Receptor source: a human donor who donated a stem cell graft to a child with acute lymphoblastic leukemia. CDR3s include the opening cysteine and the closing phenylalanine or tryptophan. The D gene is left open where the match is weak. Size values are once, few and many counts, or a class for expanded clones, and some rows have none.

CDR3 protein: CASSQVWDVDTQYF; CDR3 DNA: TGCGCCAGCAGCCAAGTTTGGGACGTAGATACGCAGTATTTT; D gene: NA; clone size: many; J gene: TRBJ2-3; V gene: TRBV4-3
CDR3 protein: CASSLLREQYF; CDR3 DNA: TGTGCCAGCAGTTTACTAAGGGAGCAGTACTTC; D gene: NA; clone size: many; J gene: TRBJ2-7; V gene: TRBV12-3/TRBV12-4
CDR3 protein: CSVRTGTNSGNTIYF; CDR3 DNA: TGCAGCGTTCGGACAGGGACAAACTCTGGAAACACCATATATTTT; D gene: TRBD1; clone size: NA; J gene: TRBJ1-3; V gene: TRBV29-1
CDR3 protein: CASSLSGSNYGYTF; CDR3 DNA: TGTGCCAGCAGTTTGTCAGGGTCTAACTATGGCTACACCTTC; D gene: NA; clone size: many; J gene: TRBJ1-2; V gene: TRBV12-3/TRBV12-4
CDR3 protein: CSAPLLAGGLYQETQYF; CDR3 DNA: TGCAGTGCCCCTTTGCTAGCGGGAGGACTGTACCAAGAGACCCAGTACTTC; D gene: TRBD2; clone size: many; J gene: TRBJ2-5; V gene: TRBV20-1
CDR3 protein: CASSQEEGRGHNEQFF; CDR3 DNA: TGCGCCAGCAGCCAAGAGGAGGGCAGGGGCCACAATGAGCAGTTCTTC; D gene: NA; clone size: few; J gene: TRBJ2-1; V gene: TRBV4-3
CDR3 protein: CASSFQTGNTEAFF; CDR3 DNA: TGTGCCAGCAGCTTTCAGACAGGGAACACTGAAGCTTTCTTT; D gene: NA; clone size: NA; J gene: TRBJ1-1; V gene: TRBV7-2
CDR3 protein: CATQRDRGSNQPQHF; CDR3 DNA: TGTGCCACCCAACGAGACAGGGGGTCCAATCAGCCCCAGCATTTT; D gene: TRBD1; clone size: many; J gene: TRBJ1-5; V gene: TRBV6-2/TRBV6-3
CDR3 protein: CASSTRTDGFDTEAFF; CDR3 DNA: TGTGCCAGCAGCACGCGGACAGATGGTTTTGACACTGAAGCTTTCTTT; D gene: NA; clone size: many; J gene: TRBJ1-1; V gene: TRBV9
CDR3 protein: CASSVDLGSNEQYF; CDR3 DNA: TGTGCCAGCAGCGTAGACTTAGGGTCCAACGAGCAGTACTTC; D gene: NA; clone size: many; J gene: TRBJ2-7; V gene: TRBV9
CDR3 protein: CASSLSRGTEAFF; CDR3 DNA: TGTGCCAGCAGCTTATCCAGGGGCACTGAAGCTTTCTTT; D gene: NA; clone size: few; J gene: TRBJ1-1; V gene: TRBV11-2
CDR3 protein: CASSWTERYGYTF; CDR3 DNA: TGTGCCAGCAGCTGGACAGAACGCTATGGCTACACCTTC; D gene: NA; clone size: many; J gene: TRBJ1-2; V gene: TRBV7-9
CDR3 protein: CASSSDGTGRRQQYF; CDR3 DNA: TGTGCCAGCAGCTCTGACGGGACCGGGCGAAGGCAGCAGTACTTC; D gene: NA; clone size: many; J gene: TRBJ2-7; V gene: TRBV5-6
CDR3 protein: CASSQLRGLAGVYNEQFF; CDR3 DNA: TGTGCCAGCAGCCAATTAAGGGGACTAGCGGGAGTTTACAATGAGCAGTTCTTC; D gene: TRBD2; clone size: few; J gene: TRBJ2-1; V gene: TRBV14
CDR3 protein: CASSSSGGVQPQHF; CDR3 DNA: TGTGCCAGCAGCTCTTCGGGGGGAGTTCAGCCCCAGCATTTT; D gene: NA; clone size: NA; J gene: TRBJ1-5; V gene: TRBV7-6
CDR3 protein: CASSFDRQGYTF; CDR3 DNA: TGTGCCAGCAGTTTTGACCGCCAGGGCTACACCTTC; D gene: NA; clone size: many; J gene: TRBJ1-2; V gene: TRBV28
CDR3 protein: CASSALAGVGDTQYF; CDR3 DNA: TGCGCCAGCAGCGCCCTAGCGGGAGTTGGAGATACGCAGTATTTT; D gene: TRBD2; clone size: many; J gene: TRBJ2-3; V gene: TRBV5-1
CDR3 protein: CASGGVGADTQYF; CDR3 DNA: TGTGCCAGCGGCGGGGTAGGGGCGGATACGCAGTATTTT; D gene: NA; clone size: NA; J gene: TRBJ2-3; V gene: TRBV28
CDR3 protein: CASKETAQETQYF; CDR3 DNA: TGTGCCAGCAAAGAGACAGCCCAAGAGACCCAGTACTTC; D gene: NA; clone size: many; J gene: TRBJ2-5; V gene: TRBV6-2/TRBV6-3
CDR3 protein: CASSYSAGDQETQYF; CDR3 DNA: TGTGCCAGCAGTTACTCAGCAGGAGACCAAGAGACCCAGTACTTC; D gene: NA; clone size: NA; J gene: TRBJ2-5; V gene: TRBV6-5
CDR3 protein: CASSFTLADGGDTQYF; CDR3 DNA: TGTGCCAGCAGCTTCACCCTAGCGGACGGGGGAGATACGCAGTATTTT; D gene: TRBD2; clone size: many; J gene: TRBJ2-3; V gene: TRBV7-2
CDR3 protein: CSALWTGGEQYF; CDR3 DNA: TGCAGCGCCCTATGGACAGGGGGCGAGCAGTACTTC; D gene: TRBD1; clone size: many; J gene: TRBJ2-7; V gene: TRBV29-1
CDR3 protein: CASSRTGDTNEKLFF; CDR3 DNA: TGTGCCAGCAGCAGAACAGGGGACACTAATGAAAAACTGTTTTTT; D gene: TRBD1; clone size: many; J gene: TRBJ1-4; V gene: TRBV12-3/TRBV12-4
CDR3 protein: CASSPGMKGGAGTQYF; CDR3 DNA: TGTGCCAGCAGCCCAGGGATGAAGGGGGGGGCCGGGACCCAGTACTTC; D gene: NA; clone size: NA; J gene: TRBJ2-5; V gene: TRBV9
CDR3 protein: CASSLLAGANTEAFF; CDR3 DNA: TGTGCCAGCAGCTTGCTTGCAGGGGCGAACACTGAAGCTTTCTTT; D gene: NA; clone size: many; J gene: TRBJ1-1; V gene: TRBV5-5
CDR3 protein: CASSFGWGRGTEAFF; CDR3 DNA: TGTGCCAGCAGCTTTGGGTGGGGGCGGGGGACTGAAGCTTTCTTT; D gene: NA; clone size: once; J gene: TRBJ1-1; V gene: TRBV7-2
CDR3 protein: CASSTTGGPTEAFF; CDR3 DNA: TGTGCCAGCAGTACCACAGGGGGTCCCACTGAAGCTTTCTTT; D gene: TRBD1; clone size: many; J gene: TRBJ1-1; V gene: TRBV12-3/TRBV12-4
CDR3 protein: CSARDGTDFNYGYTF; CDR3 DNA: TGCAGTGCTAGAGATGGGACAGACTTTAACTATGGCTACACCTTC; D gene: TRBD1; clone size: few; J gene: TRBJ1-2; V gene: TRBV20-1
CDR3 protein: CASSGRKGGFRPGGANVLTF; CDR3 DNA: TGTGCCAGCAGCGGTAGGAAGGGGGGCTTCCGACCTGGCGGGGCCAACGTCCTGACTTTC; D gene: NA; clone size: NA; J gene: TRBJ2-6; V gene: TRBV9
CDR3 protein: CAIRDRAGSPLHF; CDR3 DNA: TGTGCCATCAGGGACAGGGCGGGGTCACCCCTCCACTTT; D gene: TRBD1; clone size: NA; J gene: TRBJ1-6; V gene: TRBV10-3
CDR3 protein: CSAYGPPDRPGTEAFF; CDR3 DNA: TGCAGCGCCTACGGACCCCCTGACAGGCCTGGGACTGAAGCTTTCTTT; D gene: NA; clone size: many; J gene: TRBJ1-1; V gene: TRBV29-1
CDR3 protein: CSASKLSMTGSYEQYF; CDR3 DNA: TGCAGTGCTAGTAAGCTGTCTATGACAGGTTCCTACGAGCAGTACTTC; D gene: NA; clone size: many; J gene: TRBJ2-7; V gene: TRBV20-1
CDR3 protein: CSAGRGNEQFF; CDR3 DNA: TGCAGCGCCGGGCGTGGCAATGAGCAGTTCTTC; D gene: NA; clone size: many; J gene: TRBJ2-1; V gene: TRBV29-1
CDR3 protein: CASSVGGAIYNEQFF; CDR3 DNA: TGTGCCAGCAGCGTAGGGGGAGCCATCTACAATGAGCAGTTCTTC; D gene: NA; clone size: many; J gene: TRBJ2-1; V gene: TRBV9
CDR3 protein: CSVLQPRAVLINEAFF; CDR3 DNA: TGCAGTGTGCTCCAACCCAGGGCAGTCCTCATTAATGAAGCTTTCTTT; D gene: NA; clone size: many; J gene: TRBJ1-1; V gene: TRBV20-1
CDR3 protein: CASSLRSGRASYEQYF; CDR3 DNA: TGCGCCAGCAGCTTGAGGAGCGGGAGGGCATCCTACGAGCAGTACTTC; D gene: TRBD2; clone size: many; J gene: TRBJ2-7; V gene: TRBV5-1
CDR3 protein: CASSQDVRTYEQYF; CDR3 DNA: TGCGCCAGCAGCCAAGATGTCCGGACCTACGAGCAGTACTTC; D gene: NA; clone size: many; J gene: TRBJ2-7; V gene: TRBV4-3
CDR3 protein: CASSLTGVQPQHF; CDR3 DNA: TGCGCCAGCAGCCTGACAGGGGTCCAGCCCCAGCATTTT; D gene: TRBD1; clone size: many; J gene: TRBJ1-5; V gene: TRBV5-1
CDR3 protein: CASSLVAGEISNEQFF; CDR3 DNA: TGTGCCAGCAGCTTAGTTGCGGGAGAGATTTCCAATGAGCAGTTCTTC; D gene: TRBD2; clone size: many; J gene: TRBJ2-1; V gene: TRBV7-3
CDR3 protein: CASSSFEALHF; CDR3 DNA: TGTGCCAGCAGCTCCTTTGAGGCCCTCCACTTT; D gene: NA; clone size: NA; J gene: TRBJ1-6; V gene: TRBV7-2
CDR3 protein: CASSLEAGLNYGYTF; CDR3 DNA: TGTGCCAGCAGCTTAGAAGCAGGGCTTAACTATGGCTACACCTTC; D gene: NA; clone size: many; J gene: TRBJ1-2; V gene: TRBV7-9
CDR3 protein: CASSFYLGLAGNMGETQYF; CDR3 DNA: TGTGCCAGCAGTTTTTATCTGGGACTAGCGGGAAACATGGGGGAGACCCAGTACTTC; D gene: TRBD2; clone size: many; J gene: TRBJ2-5; V gene: TRBV28
CDR3 protein: CASSQDRLETQYF; CDR3 DNA: TGTGCCAGCAGTCAAGACCGCCTGGAGACCCAGTACTTC; D gene: NA; clone size: many; J gene: TRBJ2-5; V gene: TRBV27
CDR3 protein: CASRTGYGCGELFF; CDR3 DNA: TGTGCCAGCAGAACAGGGTACGGCTGCGGGGAGCTGTTTTTT; D gene: NA; clone size: NA; J gene: TRBJ2-2; V gene: TRBV7-9
CDR3 protein: CSGQGRKTQYF; CDR3 DNA: TGCAGCGGCCAGGGGAGGAAGACCCAGTACTTC; D gene: NA; clone size: many; J gene: TRBJ2-5; V gene: TRBV29-1
CDR3 protein: CASSVEDRKQGDEQFF; CDR3 DNA: TGTGCCAGCAGCGTAGAGGACAGAAAACAAGGGGATGAGCAGTTCTTC; D gene: NA; clone size: many; J gene: TRBJ2-1; V gene: TRBV9
CDR3 protein: CSARSGAAEAFF; CDR3 DNA: TGCAGTGCTAGATCCGGGGCCGCTGAAGCTTTCTTT; D gene: NA; clone size: many; J gene: TRBJ1-1; V gene: TRBV20-1
CDR3 protein: CASSLGTQSYNEQFF; CDR3 DNA: TGTGCCAGCAGCTTGGGGACACAGTCCTACAATGAGCAGTTCTTC; D gene: NA; clone size: many; J gene: TRBJ2-1; V gene: TRBV5-5
CDR3 protein: CASSVGDISYEQYF; CDR3 DNA: TGTGCCAGCAGCGTAGGGGACATCTCCTACGAGCAGTACTTC; D gene: NA; clone size: many; J gene: TRBJ2-7; V gene: TRBV9
CDR3 protein: CASSLGGGGAQETQYF; CDR3 DNA: TGCGCCAGCAGCTTGGGCGGCGGGGGGGCTCAAGAGACCCAGTACTTC; D gene: TRBD2; clone size: many; J gene: TRBJ2-5; V gene: TRBV5-1
CDR3 protein: CASSPGQGPGWFF; CDR3 DNA: TGTGCCAGCTCACCAGGACAGGGTCCCGGGTGGTTCTTC; D gene: TRBD1; clone size: NA; J gene: TRBJ2-1; V gene: TRBV18